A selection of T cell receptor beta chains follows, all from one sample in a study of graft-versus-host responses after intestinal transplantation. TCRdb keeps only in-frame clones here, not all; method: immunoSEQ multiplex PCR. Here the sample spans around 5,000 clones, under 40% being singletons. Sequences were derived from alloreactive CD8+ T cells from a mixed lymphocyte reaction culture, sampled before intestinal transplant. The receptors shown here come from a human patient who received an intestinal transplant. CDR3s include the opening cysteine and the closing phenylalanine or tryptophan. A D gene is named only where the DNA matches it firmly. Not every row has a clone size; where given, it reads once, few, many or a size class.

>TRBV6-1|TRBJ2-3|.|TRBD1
CASSEPRQGFTDTQYF
TGTGCCAGCAGTGAACCCAGACAGGGTTTCACAGATACGCAGTATTTT
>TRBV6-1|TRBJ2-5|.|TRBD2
CASTGTSRETQYF
TGTGCCAGCACAGGGACTAGCAGGGAGACCCAGTACTTC
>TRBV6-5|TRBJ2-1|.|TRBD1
CASSYEGTAYNEQFF
TGTGCCAGCAGTTACGAGGGGACAGCATACAATGAGCAGTTCTTC
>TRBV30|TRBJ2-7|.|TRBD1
CACSPGTGVHEQYF
TGTGCCTGCTCCCCGGGGACAGGGGTCCACGAGCAGTACTTC
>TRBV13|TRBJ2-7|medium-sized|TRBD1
CASSPRGQGSHEQYF
TGTGCCAGCAGCCCCAGGGGACAGGGGTCCCACGAGCAGTACTTC
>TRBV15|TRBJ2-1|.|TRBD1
CATSRGRDRVPYNEQFF
TGTGCCACCAGCAGGGGCCGGGACAGGGTACCCTACAATGAGCAGTTCTTC
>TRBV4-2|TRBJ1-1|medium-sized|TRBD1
CASSHAGQLNTEAFF
TGTGCCAGCAGCCATGCGGGACAGCTGAACACTGAAGCTTTCTTT
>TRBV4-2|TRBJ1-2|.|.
CASSLAGSELYGYTF
TGTGCCAGCAGCTTGGCCGGGTCAGAGCTATATGGCTACACCTTC
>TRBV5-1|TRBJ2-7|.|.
CASSYRDTIYEQYF
TGCGCCAGCAGCTACCGGGACACAATTTACGAGCAGTACTTC
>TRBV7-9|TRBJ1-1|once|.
CASSLATWTEAFF
TGTGCCAGCAGCCTGGCCACGTGGACTGAAGCTTTCTTT
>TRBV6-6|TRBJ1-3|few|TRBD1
CASNRDRGRGNTIYF
TGTGCCAGCAACCGGGACAGGGGGCGAGGAAACACCATATATTTT
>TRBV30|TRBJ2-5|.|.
CAWSVAWETQYF
TGTGCCTGGAGTGTAGCGTGGGAGACCCAGTACTTC
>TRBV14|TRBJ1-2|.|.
CASSQVSGGPNYGYTF
TGTGCCAGCAGCCAAGTTTCGGGGGGACCCAACTATGGCTACACCTTC
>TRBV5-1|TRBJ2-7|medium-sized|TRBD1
CASSGFPGQTYEQYF
TGCGCCAGCAGTGGTTTCCCGGGACAGACTTACGAGCAGTACTTC
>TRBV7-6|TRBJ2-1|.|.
CASSFAGLYEQFF
TGTGCCAGCAGCTTTGCGGGACTCTATGAGCAGTTCTTC
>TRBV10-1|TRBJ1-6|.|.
CASRIFPLSSYNSPLHF
TGCGCCAGCAGAATTTTCCCGTTGAGCTCCTATAATTCACCCCTCCACTTT
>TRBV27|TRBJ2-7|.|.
CASSLSPPVPGTYEQYF
TGTGCCAGCAGTTTATCGCCACCGGTCCCGGGTACCTACGAGCAGTACTTC
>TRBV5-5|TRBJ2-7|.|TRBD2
CASSQEGGLAYYEQYF
TGTGCCAGCAGCCAAGAAGGTGGACTAGCGTACTACGAGCAGTACTTC
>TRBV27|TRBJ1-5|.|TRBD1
CASSLRQGNQPQHF
TGTGCCAGCAGTTTACGACAGGGAAATCAGCCCCAGCATTTT
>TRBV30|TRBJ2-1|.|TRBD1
CAWTRDSGSYEQFF
TGTGCCTGGACACGGGACAGTGGATCTTATGAGCAGTTCTTC
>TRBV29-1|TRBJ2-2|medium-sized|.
CSATGLAGELFF
TGCAGCGCCACAGGGTTGGCCGGGGAGCTGTTTTTT
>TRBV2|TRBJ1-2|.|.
CAGPTSYGYTF
TGTGCCGGCCCCACCTCCTATGGCTACACCTTC
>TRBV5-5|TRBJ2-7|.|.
CASSPGTALDEQYF
TGTGCCAGCAGCCCGGGGACTGCCCTAGACGAGCAGTACTTC
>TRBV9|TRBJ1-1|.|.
CASSVRDLVGNTEAFF
TGTGCCAGCAGCGTACGGGACTTAGTGGGGAACACTGAAGCTTTCTTT
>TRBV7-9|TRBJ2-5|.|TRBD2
CASSLASGGQETQYF
TGTGCCAGCAGCTTAGCGAGCGGGGGGCAAGAGACCCAGTACTTC
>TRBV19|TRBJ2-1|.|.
CASSILFEATWNEQFF
TGTGCCAGTAGTATCCTCTTCGAGGCCACTTGGAATGAGCAGTTCTTC
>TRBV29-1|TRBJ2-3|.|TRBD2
CSVGAGEADTQYF
TGCAGCGTTGGAGCGGGAGAAGCAGATACGCAGTATTTT